The 4 T cell receptor beta chains below were found in one sample sequenced in a study of Ad26.COV2.S vaccination and SARS-CoV-2 variants. TCRdb keeps only in-frame clones here, not all; method: immunoSEQ multiplex PCR. The sample lists about 480,000 clones, 70% to 90% occurring once. Treatment indicated: around 19 received Ad26.COV2.S at low or high dose, single or two shots; 5 received placebo; per-sample allocation not given. After the first vaccine or placebo injection, samples were drawn on day 63. Sequencing used peripheral blood, obtained in a trial of Ad26.COV2.S vaccine versus placebo. These receptors originate from a person aged 18-60 years who received the Ad26.COV2.S COVID-19 vaccine or a placebo.

The chain has TRBV27 and TRBJ1-2, with unresolved D. V lost 4 bases and J lost 4, with 10 bases in between. The CDR3 has 13 residues. Germline V CDR1 and CDR2: MNHEY, SMNVEV (reference sequence). DNA for the CDR3: TGTGCCAGCAGTTCCCGCGGGATCTATGGCTACACCTTC. Translated, it gives CASSSRGIYGYTF.

J is TRBJ2-4 and V is TRBV24-1; D is perhaps TRBD2 (7 bases). The CDR3 runs to 16 residues. V lost 2 bases, J lost 2 bases, and 12 bases lay in between. Germline V gives CDR1 KGHDR, CDR2 SFDVKD. The CDR3: CATSDSQGTTKNIQYF. Written as DNA, the CDR3 is TGTGCCACCAGTGATTCCCAGGGGACTACCAAAAACATTCAGTACTTC.

The J gene is TRBJ2-7, the V gene TRBV5-1, with D maybe TRBD2 (5 bases). Per the germline V gene, CDR1 is SGHRS and CDR2 is YFSETQ. The CDR3 has 14 amino acids. V lost 4 bases and J lost 2, with 13 bases in between. This CDR3 reads CASSLKSGTYEQYF. CDR3 coding DNA: TGCGCCAGCAGCCTAAAAAGCGGAACCTACGAGCAGTACTTC. Using reference TRBV5-1 and TRBJ2-7 for the parts outside the CDR3, the full variable domain is KAGVTQTPRYLIKTRGQQVTLSCSPISGHRSVSWYQQTPGQGLQFLFEYFSETQRNKGNFPGRFSGRQFSNSRSEMNVSTLELGDSALYLCASSLKSGTYEQYFGPGTRLTVT.

This CDR3 is CASTTYTEAFF. The CDR3 DNA follows: TGTGCCAGCACTACATACACTGAAGCTTTCTTT. V and J are TRBV28 and TRBJ1-1, with D uncertain. The CDR3 covers 11 residues. V lost 7 bases, J lost 3 bases, and 6 bases lay in between. Germline V lookup: CDR1 MDHEN, CDR2 SYDVKM.